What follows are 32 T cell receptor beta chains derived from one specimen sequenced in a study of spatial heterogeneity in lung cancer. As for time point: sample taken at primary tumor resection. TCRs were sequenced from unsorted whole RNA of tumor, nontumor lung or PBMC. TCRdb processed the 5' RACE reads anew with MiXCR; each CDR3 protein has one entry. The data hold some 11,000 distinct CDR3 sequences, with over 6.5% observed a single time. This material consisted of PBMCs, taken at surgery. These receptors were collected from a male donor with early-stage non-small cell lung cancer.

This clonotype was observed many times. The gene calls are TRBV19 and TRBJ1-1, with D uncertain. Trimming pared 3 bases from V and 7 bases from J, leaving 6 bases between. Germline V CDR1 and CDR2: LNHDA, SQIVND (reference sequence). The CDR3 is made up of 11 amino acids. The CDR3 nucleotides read TGTGCCAGTAGTATTTATGGTGAAGCTTTCTTT. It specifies CASSIYGEAFF.

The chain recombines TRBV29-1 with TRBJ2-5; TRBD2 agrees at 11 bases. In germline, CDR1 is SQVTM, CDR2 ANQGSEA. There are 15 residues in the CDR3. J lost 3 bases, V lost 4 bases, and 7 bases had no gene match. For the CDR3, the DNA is TGCAGCGTTGGGTCTAGCGGGGGGCCAGAAGAGACCCAGTACTTC. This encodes CSVGSSGGPEETQYF.

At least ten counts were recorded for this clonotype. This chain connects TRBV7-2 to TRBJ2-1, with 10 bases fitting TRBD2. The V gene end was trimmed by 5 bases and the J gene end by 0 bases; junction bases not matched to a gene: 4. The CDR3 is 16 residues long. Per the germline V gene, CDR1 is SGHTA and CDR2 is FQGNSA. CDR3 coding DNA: TGTGCCAGCAGCCCGCTAGCGGGGGCCTCCTACAATGAGCAGTTCTTC. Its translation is CASSPLAGASYNEQFF.

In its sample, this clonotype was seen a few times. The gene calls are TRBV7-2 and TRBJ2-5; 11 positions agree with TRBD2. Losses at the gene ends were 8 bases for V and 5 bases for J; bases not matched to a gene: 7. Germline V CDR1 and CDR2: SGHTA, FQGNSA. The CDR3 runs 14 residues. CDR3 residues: CASGLAGGKETQYF. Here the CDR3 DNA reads TGTGCCAGCGGGCTAGCGGGGGGTAAGGAGACCCAGTACTTC.

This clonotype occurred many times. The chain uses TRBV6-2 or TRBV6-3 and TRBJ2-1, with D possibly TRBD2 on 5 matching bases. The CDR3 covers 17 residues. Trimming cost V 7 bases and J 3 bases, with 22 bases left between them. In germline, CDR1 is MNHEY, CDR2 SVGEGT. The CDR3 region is CASTEMPDSPYYNEQFF. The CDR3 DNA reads TGTGCCAGCACCGAAATGCCGGACTCCCCCTACTACAATGAGCAGTTCTTC.

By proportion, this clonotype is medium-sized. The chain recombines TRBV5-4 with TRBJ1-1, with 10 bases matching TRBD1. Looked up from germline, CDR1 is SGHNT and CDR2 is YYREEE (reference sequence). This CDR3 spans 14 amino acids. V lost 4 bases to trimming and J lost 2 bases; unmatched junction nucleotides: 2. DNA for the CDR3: TGTGCCAGCAGCCGGGACAGGGGAAACACTGAAGCTTTCTTT. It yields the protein CASSRDRGNTEAFF. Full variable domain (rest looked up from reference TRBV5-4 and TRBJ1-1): ETGVTQSPTHLIKTRGQQVTLRCSSQSGHNTVSWYQQALGQGPQFIFQYYREEENGRGNFPPRFSGLQFPNYSSELNVNALELDDSALYLCASSRDRGNTEAFFGQGTRLTVV.

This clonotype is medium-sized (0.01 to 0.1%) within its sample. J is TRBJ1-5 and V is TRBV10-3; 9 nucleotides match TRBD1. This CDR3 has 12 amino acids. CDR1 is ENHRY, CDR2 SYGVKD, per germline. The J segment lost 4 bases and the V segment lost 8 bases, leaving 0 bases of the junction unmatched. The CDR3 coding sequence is TGTGCCATCGGGACAGGGAATCAGCCCCAGCATTTT. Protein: CAIGTGNQPQHF.

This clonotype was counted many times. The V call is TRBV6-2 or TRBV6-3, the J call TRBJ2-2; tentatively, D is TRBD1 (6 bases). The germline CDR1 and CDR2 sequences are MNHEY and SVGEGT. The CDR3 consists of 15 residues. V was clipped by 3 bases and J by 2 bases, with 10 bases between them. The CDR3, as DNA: TGTGCCAGCAGTTATGGGGGCATAAACACCGGGGAGCTGTTTTTT. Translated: CASSYGGINTGELFF.

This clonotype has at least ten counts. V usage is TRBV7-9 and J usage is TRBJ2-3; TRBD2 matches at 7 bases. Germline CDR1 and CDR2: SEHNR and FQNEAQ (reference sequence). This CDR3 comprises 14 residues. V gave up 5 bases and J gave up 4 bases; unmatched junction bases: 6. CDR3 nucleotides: TGTGCCAGCAGCCGGACTAGAGCCCCAGATACGCAGTATTTT. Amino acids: CASSRTRAPDTQYF.

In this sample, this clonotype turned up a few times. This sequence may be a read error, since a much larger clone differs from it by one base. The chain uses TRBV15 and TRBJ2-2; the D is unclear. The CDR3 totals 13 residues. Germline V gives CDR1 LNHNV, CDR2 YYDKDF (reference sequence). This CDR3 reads CATNRGNTGELFF. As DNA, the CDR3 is TGTGCCACCAACAGAGGGAACACCGGGGAGCTGTTTTTT.

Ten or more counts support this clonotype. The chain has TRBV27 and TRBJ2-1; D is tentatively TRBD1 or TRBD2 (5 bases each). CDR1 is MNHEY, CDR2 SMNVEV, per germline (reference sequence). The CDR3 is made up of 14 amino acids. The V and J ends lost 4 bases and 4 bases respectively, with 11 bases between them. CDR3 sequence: CASSYLGAYNEQFF. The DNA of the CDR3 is TGTGCCAGCAGTTACCTCGGGGCATACAATGAGCAGTTCTTC.

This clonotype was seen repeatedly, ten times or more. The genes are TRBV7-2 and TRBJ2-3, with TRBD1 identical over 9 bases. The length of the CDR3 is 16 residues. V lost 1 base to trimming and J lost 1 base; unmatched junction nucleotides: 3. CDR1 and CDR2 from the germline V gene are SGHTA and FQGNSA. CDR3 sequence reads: CASSLDRGPGTDTQYF. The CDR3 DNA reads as TGTGCCAGCAGCTTAGACAGGGGGCCGGGCACAGATACGCAGTATTTT.

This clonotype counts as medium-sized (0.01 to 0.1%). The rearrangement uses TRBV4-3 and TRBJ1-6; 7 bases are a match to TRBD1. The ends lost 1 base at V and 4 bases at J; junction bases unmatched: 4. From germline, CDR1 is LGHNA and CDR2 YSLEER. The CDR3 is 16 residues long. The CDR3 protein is CASSQAGTAYNSPLHF. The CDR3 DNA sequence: TGCGCCAGCAGCCAAGCCGGGACAGCATATAATTCACCCCTCCACTTT.

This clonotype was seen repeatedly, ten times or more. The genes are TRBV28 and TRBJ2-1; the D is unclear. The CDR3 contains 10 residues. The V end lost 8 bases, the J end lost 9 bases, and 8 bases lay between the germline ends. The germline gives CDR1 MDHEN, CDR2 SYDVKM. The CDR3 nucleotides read TGTGCCAGCGGTTCACGTGAGCAGTTCTTC. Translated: CASGSREQFF.

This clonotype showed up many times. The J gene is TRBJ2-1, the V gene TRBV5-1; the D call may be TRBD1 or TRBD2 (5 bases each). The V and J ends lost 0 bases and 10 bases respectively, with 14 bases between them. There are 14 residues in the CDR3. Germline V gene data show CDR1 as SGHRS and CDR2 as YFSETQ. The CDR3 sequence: CASSLAIRDEEQFF. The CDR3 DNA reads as TGCGCCAGCAGCTTGGCCATAAGGGACGAGGAGCAGTTCTTC.

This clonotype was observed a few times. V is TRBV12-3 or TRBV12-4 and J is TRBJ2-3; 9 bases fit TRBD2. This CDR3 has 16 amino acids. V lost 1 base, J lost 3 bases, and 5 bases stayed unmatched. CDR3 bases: TGTGCCAGCAGTTTAGTCCCCGCGGGAGGGACAGATACGCAGTATTTT. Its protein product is CASSLVPAGGTDTQYF.

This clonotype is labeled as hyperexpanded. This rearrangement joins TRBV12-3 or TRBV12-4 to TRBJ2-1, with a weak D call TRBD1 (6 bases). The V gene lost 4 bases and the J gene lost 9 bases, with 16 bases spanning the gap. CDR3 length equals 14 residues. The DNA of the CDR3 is TGTGCCAGCAGTTCCGAACAGGGTTTAAGTGAGCAGTTCTTC. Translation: CASSSEQGLSEQFF.

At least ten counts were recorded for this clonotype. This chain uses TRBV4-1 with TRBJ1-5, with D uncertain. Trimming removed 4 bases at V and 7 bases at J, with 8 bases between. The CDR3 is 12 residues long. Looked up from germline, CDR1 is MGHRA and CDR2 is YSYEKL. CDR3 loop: CASSLIGQPQHF. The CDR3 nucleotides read TGCGCCAGCAGCCTTATCGGACAGCCCCAGCATTTT.

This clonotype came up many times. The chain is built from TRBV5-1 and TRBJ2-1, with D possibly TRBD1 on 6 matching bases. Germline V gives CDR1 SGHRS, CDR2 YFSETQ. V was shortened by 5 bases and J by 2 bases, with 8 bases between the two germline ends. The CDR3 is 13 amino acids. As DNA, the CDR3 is TGCGCCAGCAGAAACAGGGCCTACAATGAGCAGTTCTTC. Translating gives CASRNRAYNEQFF.

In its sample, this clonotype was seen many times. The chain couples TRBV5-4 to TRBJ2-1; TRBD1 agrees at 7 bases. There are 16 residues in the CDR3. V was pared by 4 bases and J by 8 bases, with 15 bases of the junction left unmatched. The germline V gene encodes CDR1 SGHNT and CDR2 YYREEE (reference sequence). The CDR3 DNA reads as TGTGCCAGCAGCCCCAATCCCGGGACAGCCGACCATGAGCAGTTCTTC. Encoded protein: CASSPNPGTADHEQFF.

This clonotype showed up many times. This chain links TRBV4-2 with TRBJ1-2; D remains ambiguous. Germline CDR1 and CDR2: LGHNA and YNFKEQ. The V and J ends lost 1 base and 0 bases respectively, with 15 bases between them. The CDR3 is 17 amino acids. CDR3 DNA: TGTGCCAGCAGCCAAGTAGGTTCCGGGGAAGCTAACTATGGCTACACCTTC. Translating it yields CASSQVGSGEANYGYTF.

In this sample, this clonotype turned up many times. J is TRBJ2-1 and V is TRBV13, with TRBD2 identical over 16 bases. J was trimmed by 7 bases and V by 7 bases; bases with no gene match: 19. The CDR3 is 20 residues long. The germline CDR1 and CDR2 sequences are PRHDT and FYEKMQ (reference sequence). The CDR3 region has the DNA TGTGCCAGCACCACGGGATCCAATGTGGGGACTAGCGGGGGGGCGAATGAGCAGTTCTTC. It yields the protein CASTTGSNVGTSGGANEQFF.

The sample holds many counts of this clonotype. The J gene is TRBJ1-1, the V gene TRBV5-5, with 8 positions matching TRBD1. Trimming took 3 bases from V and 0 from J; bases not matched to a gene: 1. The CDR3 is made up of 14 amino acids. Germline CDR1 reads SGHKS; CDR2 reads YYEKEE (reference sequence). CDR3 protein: CASSSGQVNTEAFF. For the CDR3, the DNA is TGTGCCAGCAGCTCGGGACAGGTGAACACTGAAGCTTTCTTT.

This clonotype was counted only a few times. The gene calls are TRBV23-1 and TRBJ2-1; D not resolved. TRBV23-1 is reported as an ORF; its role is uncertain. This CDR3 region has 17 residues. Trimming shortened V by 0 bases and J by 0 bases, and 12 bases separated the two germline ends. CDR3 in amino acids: CASSQSGNTSSYNEQFF. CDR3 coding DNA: TGCGCCAGCAGTCAATCGGGGAACACGAGCTCCTACAATGAGCAGTTCTTC.

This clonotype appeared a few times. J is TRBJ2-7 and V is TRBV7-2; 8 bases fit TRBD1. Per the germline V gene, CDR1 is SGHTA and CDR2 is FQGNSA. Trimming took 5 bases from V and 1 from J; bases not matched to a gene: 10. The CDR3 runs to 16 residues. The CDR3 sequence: CASSPTFRTGSYEQYF. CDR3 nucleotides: TGTGCCAGCAGCCCTACATTTAGGACAGGGTCCTACGAGCAGTACTTC.

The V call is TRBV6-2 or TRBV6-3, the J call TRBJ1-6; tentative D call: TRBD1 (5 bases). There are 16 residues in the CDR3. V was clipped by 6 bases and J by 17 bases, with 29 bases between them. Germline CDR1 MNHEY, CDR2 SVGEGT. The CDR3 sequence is CASRLHFGTEVKGFHF. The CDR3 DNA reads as TGTGCCAGCAGACTACACTTCGGGACGGAGGTAAAGGGCTTCCACTTT.

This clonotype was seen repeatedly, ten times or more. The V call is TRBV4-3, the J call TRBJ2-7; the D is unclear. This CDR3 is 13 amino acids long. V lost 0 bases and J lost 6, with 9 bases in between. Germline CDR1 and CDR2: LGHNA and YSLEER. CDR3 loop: CASSQDRAVEQYF. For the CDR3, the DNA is TGCGCCAGCAGCCAAGATAGGGCCGTCGAGCAGTACTTC.

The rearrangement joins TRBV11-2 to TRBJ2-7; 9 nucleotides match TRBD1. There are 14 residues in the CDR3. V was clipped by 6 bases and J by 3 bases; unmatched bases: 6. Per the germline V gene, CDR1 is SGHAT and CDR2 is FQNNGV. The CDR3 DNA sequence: TGTGCCAGCAGACAGGGGGCGGTGGACTACGAGCAGTACTTC. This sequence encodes CASRQGAVDYEQYF.

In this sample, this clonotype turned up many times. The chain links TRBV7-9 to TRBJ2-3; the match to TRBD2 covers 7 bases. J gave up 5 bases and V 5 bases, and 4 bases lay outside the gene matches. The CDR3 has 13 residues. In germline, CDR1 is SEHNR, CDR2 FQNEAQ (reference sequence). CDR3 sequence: CASSLGLVDTQYF. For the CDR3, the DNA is TGTGCCAGCAGCCTTGGACTAGTAGATACGCAGTATTTT.

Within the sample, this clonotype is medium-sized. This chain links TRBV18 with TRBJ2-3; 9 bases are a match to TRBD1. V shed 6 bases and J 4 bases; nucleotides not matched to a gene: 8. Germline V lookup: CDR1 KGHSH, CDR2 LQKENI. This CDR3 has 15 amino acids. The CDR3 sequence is CASSLQGASSDTQYF. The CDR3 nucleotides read TGTGCCAGCTCTCTACAGGGGGCGAGTTCAGATACGCAGTATTTT. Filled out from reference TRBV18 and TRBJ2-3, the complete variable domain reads NAGVMQNPRHLVRRRGQEARLRCSPMKGHSHVYWYRQLPEEGLKFMVYLQKENIIDESGMPKERFSAEFPKEGPSILRIQQVVRGDSAAYFCASSLQGASSDTQYFGPGTRLTVL.

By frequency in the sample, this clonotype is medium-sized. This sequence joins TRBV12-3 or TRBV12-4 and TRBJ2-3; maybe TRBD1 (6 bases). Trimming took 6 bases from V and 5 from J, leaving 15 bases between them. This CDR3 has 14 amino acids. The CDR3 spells CASSLRQVGDTQYF. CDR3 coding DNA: TGTGCCAGCAGCCTCAGACAGGTCGGAGATACGCAGTATTTT.

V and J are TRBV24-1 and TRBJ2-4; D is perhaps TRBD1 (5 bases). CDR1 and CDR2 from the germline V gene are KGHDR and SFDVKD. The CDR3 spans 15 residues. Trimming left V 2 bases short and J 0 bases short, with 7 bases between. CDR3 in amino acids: CATSDSGLAKNIQYF. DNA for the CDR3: TGTGCCACCAGTGATTCAGGGTTAGCCAAAAACATTCAGTACTTC.